The 32 T cell receptor beta chains below all came from one sample that was sequenced in a study of T cell repertoires in cytomegalovirus infection. Their recognized antigens are unknown. MiXCR, applied by TCRdb to the reads, yields one record per CDR3 protein. The sample lists over 95,000 distinct CDR3 sequences; over 30% were seen once. The source material was CD8+ T cells from cultured PBMCs, sampled from culture after CMV antigen stimulation. Source of these receptors: a human donor in good health (CMV status not recorded). Some clones in this sample may be carry-over from other donors' samples.

At least ten counts were recorded for this clonotype. V gene TRBV5-4 combines with J gene TRBJ2-7; the match to TRBD1 covers 9 bases. This CDR3 spans 15 amino acids. The germline CDR1 and CDR2 sequences are SGHNT and YYREEE (reference sequence). V shed 3 bases and J 2 bases; nucleotides not matched to a gene: 6. The CDR3 bases are TGTGCCAGCAGCTGGGCCGGGACAGGGCCCTACGAGCAGTACTTC. Translation: CASSWAGTGPYEQYF.

This clonotype was seen a few times. V gene TRBV12-3 or TRBV12-4 combines with J gene TRBJ1-5; no reliable D call. The CDR3 contains 15 residues. Trimming removed 1 base from V and 5 bases from J, with 12 bases in between. CDR3 region: CASSLGMGRDQPQHF. CDR3 DNA: TGTGCCAGCAGTTTAGGTATGGGCCGGGATCAGCCCCAGCATTTT.

This clonotype was seen a handful of times. CDR3 region: CASSEGAGERPEAFF. The CDR3 region has the DNA TGTGCCAGCAGTGAAGGGGCAGGGGAAAGACCTGAAGCTTTCTTT. The chain recombines TRBV6-1 with TRBJ1-1; a weak D match, TRBD1 (6 bases). There are 15 residues in the CDR3. The V end was cut by 1 base, the J end by 6 bases, with 15 bases between. Germline V CDR1 and CDR2: MNHNS, SASEGT.

This clonotype was picked up a small number of times. The V gene is TRBV5-1, the J gene TRBJ2-6, with D perhaps being TRBD1 or TRBD2 (6 bases each). V was clipped by 0 bases and J by 2 bases, with 18 bases between them. The CDR3 spans 19 residues. Germline V gene data show CDR1 as SGHRS and CDR2 as YFSETQ. This CDR3 is CASSLAGGATNPGANVLTF. CDR3 sequence (DNA): TGCGCCAGCAGCTTGGCCGGGGGCGCGACCAACCCTGGGGCCAACGTCCTGACTTTC.

This clonotype occurred a few times. The gene calls are TRBV7-8 and TRBJ2-1; 9 positions match TRBD1. The CDR3 has 15 amino acids. Germline CDR1 SGHVS, CDR2 FQNEAQ. The V gene end was trimmed by 5 bases and the J gene end by 4 bases; junction bases not matched to a gene: 6. The DNA of the CDR3 is TGTGCCAGCAGCCACACAGGGGGCACGTACAATGAGCAGTTCTTC. This codes for CASSHTGGTYNEQFF.

There are a few counts of this clonotype. The chain has TRBV6-2 or TRBV6-3 and TRBJ2-1; D gene ambiguous. The CDR3 sequence is 14 residues long. V lost 5 bases to trimming and J lost 5 bases, with 13 bases between them. The germline V gene has CDR1 MNHEY and CDR2 SVGEGT. CDR3 bases: TGTGCCAGCAGTGATATGCCGGTCGACAATGAGCAGTTCTTC. Its protein product is CASSDMPVDNEQFF.

V and J are TRBV5-6 and TRBJ1-2; 8 bases are a match to TRBD1. V lost 6 bases to trimming and J lost 5 bases; unmatched junction nucleotides: 9. In germline, CDR1 is SGHDT, CDR2 YYEEEE. CDR3 length: 14 amino acids. CDR3 region: CASTSRGPRYGYTF. CDR3 DNA sequence: TGTGCCAGCACCTCCAGGGGGCCTAGATATGGCTACACCTTC.

This clonotype was recorded many times. The chain has TRBV7-8 and TRBJ2-1, with D perhaps matching TRBD2 (6 bases). Germline V CDR1 and CDR2: SGHVS, FQNEAQ. Trimming took 0 bases from V and 0 from J, leaving 18 bases between them. The CDR3 extends over 19 amino acids. The DNA for the CDR3 is TGTGCCAGCAGCTTAGCGCGGGGATACGACAGCTACTCCTACAATGAGCAGTTCTTC. Translation gives CASSLARGYDSYSYNEQFF.

This chain uses TRBV3-1 with TRBJ2-2, with D possibly being TRBD2 (5 bases). This CDR3 comprises 14 residues. The germline CDR1 and CDR2 sequences are LGHDT and YNNKEL (reference sequence). V lost 4 bases and J 8 bases, leaving 14 bases between the germline ends. CDR3 nucleotide sequence: TGTGCCAGCAGCCCTACACTAGGATCTGGGGAGCTGTTTTTT. Protein: CASSPTLGSGELFF.

About this clonotype: One end of the junction is discordant with germline, which a read error may explain. V usage is TRBV5-3 and J usage is TRBJ2-7; 10 bases line up with TRBD1. TRBV5-3 is filed as an ORF, its function uncertain. CDR3 size: 13 residues. The CDR3: CASSLPGQGIEYF. CDR3 DNA sequence: TGTGCCAGCAGCTTACCGGGACAGGGGATTGAGTACTTC.

The V call is TRBV27, the J call TRBJ2-7, with 7 bases aligning to TRBD1. The V gene end was trimmed by 4 bases and the J gene end by 2 bases; junction bases not matched to a gene: 5. The V gene's germline CDR1 is MNHEY and CDR2 SMNVEV (reference sequence). This CDR3 contains 14 residues. The CDR3 nucleotides are TGTGCCAGCAGTTCGACAGGGTCCACCTACGAGCAGTACTTC. Encoded protein: CASSSTGSTYEQYF.

This clonotype was observed a single time. This chain links TRBV4-3 with TRBJ2-7; D is perhaps TRBD1 or TRBD2 (5 bases each). Between the trimmed V and J ends, which lost 2 bases and 3 bases, there was a span of 14 bases. The CDR3 length is 15 residues. The germline gives CDR1 LGHNA, CDR2 YSLEER. In DNA, the CDR3 is TGCGCCAGCAGCCAACTTAGGGACGGCCACTACGAGCAGTACTTC. It is translated as CASSQLRDGHYEQYF.

J is TRBJ2-2 and V is TRBV5-6, with D unresolved. Germline assignment: CDR1 SGHDT and CDR2 YYEEEE. The CDR3 is 12 amino acids. V gave up 2 bases and J gave up 7 bases, with 6 bases separating them. The CDR3 sequence is CASSLLIGELFF. CDR3 coding DNA: TGTGCCAGCAGCTTACTTATCGGGGAGCTGTTTTTT.

This clonotype has a handful of counts. The genes are TRBV12-3 or TRBV12-4 and TRBJ1-6, with a possible D match to TRBD1 (6 bases). This CDR3 has 13 amino acids. V shed 6 bases and J shed 11 bases, with 14 bases lying between them. DNA for the CDR3: TGTGCCAGCAGCGGCGCAGGGGAGACACCCCTCCACTTT. Protein sequence: CASSGAGETPLHF.

This clonotype was seen more than once but under ten times. The chain uses TRBV27 and TRBJ2-1; D is tentatively TRBD1 or TRBD2 (5 bases each). V was pared by 0 bases and J by 0 bases, with 9 bases between. This CDR3 comprises 16 residues. The germline V gene has CDR1 MNHEY and CDR2 SMNVEV (reference sequence). CDR3 protein: CASSLSIGTSYNEQFF. The CDR3 DNA is TGTGCCAGCAGTTTATCGATTGGGACCTCCTACAATGAGCAGTTCTTC.

In this sample, this clonotype turned up a few times. The V and J genes are TRBV4-3 and TRBJ1-1, with D unclear. The V gene lost 0 bases and the J gene lost 5 bases, with 10 bases spanning the gap. The CDR3 runs to 14 residues. Looked up from germline, CDR1 is LGHNA and CDR2 is YSLEER. CDR3 loop: CASSQDPGKTEAFF. The CDR3 DNA is TGCGCCAGCAGCCAAGACCCGGGGAAGACTGAAGCTTTCTTT.

This clonotype was counted between two and nine times. The chain has TRBV7-9 and TRBJ2-1, with 14 bases matching TRBD2. V was pared by 2 bases and J by 5 bases, with 20 bases of the junction left unmatched. The CDR3 loop spans 22 amino acids. Germline CDR1 is SEHNR and CDR2 is FQNEAQ (reference sequence). CDR3 loop: CASSLWAGSGLAGAVTNNEQFF. For the CDR3, the DNA is TGTGCCAGCAGCTTATGGGCCGGATCGGGACTAGCGGGGGCCGTAACTAACAATGAGCAGTTCTTC.

Many counts were recorded for this clonotype. The chain joins TRBV7-8 to TRBJ2-1; 9 bases fit TRBD2. This CDR3 spans 14 amino acids. Germline V CDR1 and CDR2: SGHVS, FQNEAQ. With 3 bases clipped from V and 6 bases from J, the junction kept 3 bases outside the gene matches. CDR3 DNA sequence: TGTGCCAGCAGCTTGGGCGGGGGGGCCAATGAGCAGTTCTTC. This gives the protein CASSLGGGANEQFF.

The rearrangement joins TRBV7-6 to TRBJ2-1; 15 bases fit TRBD2. CDR1 and CDR2 (germline): SGHVS, FNYEAQ. V lost 1 base and J lost 6; bases outside the gene matches: 10. This CDR3 is 19 amino acids long. The CDR3 DNA reads as TGTGCCAGCAGCTTAGATACCGGACTAGCGGGGGGGCCGGTCAATGAGCAGTTCTTC. Its translation: CASSLDTGLAGGPVNEQFF.

This clonotype turned up a few times. The chain uses TRBV5-6 and TRBJ1-2; 7 positions match TRBD1. V shed 4 bases, J shed 8 bases, and the junction held 29 bases outside the gene matches. The CDR3 consists of 20 residues. Germline V gives CDR1 SGHDT, CDR2 YYEEEE. The CDR3 DNA is TGTGCCAGCAGCCAAACCTTCCGGACAGGAGATGTTGGGGGACTCCACGGCTACACCTTC. This sequence encodes CASSQTFRTGDVGGLHGYTF.

V is TRBV27 and J is TRBJ1-1, with D hard to call. V lost 8 bases and J lost 5, with 9 bases in between. This CDR3 region has 11 residues. Germline lookup yields CDR1 MNHEY and CDR2 SMNVEV (reference sequence). The CDR3 nucleotides read TGTGCCAGCCACGGGGTGACTGAAGCTTTCTTT. Translation gives CASHGVTEAFF.

The chain joins TRBV7-8 to TRBJ2-1, with 8 positions matching TRBD2. This CDR3 spans 17 amino acids. The V gene's germline CDR1 is SGHVS and CDR2 FQNEAQ. Trimming took 8 bases from V and 5 from J; bases not matched to a gene: 17. The CDR3 coding sequence is TGTGCCAGCCGTAAAGAAGGGTCGGGGGGGGCCGACAATGAGCAGTTCTTC. It codes for CASRKEGSGGADNEQFF.

V usage is TRBV4-1 and J usage is TRBJ2-5; TRBD2 matches at 7 bases. The CDR3 is 13 amino acids. CDR1 and CDR2 from the germline V gene are MGHRA and YSYEKL. J lost 5 bases, V lost 2 bases, and 2 bases had no gene match. The CDR3 loop reads CASSQLGGETQYF. The CDR3 bases are TGCGCCAGCAGCCAATTGGGGGGGGAGACCCAGTACTTC.

J is TRBJ1-4 and V is TRBV6-6; possible D gene TRBD1, 5 bases. Germline V lookup: CDR1 MNHNY, CDR2 SVGAGI (reference sequence). The CDR3 has 15 residues. Trimming removed 5 bases from V and 0 bases from J, with 10 bases in between. CDR3 sequence reads: CASSQGDTTNEKLFF. Here the CDR3 DNA reads TGTGCCAGCAGTCAGGGAGATACAACTAATGAAAAACTGTTTTTT.

This clonotype was recorded a few times. The chain recombines TRBV6-1 with TRBJ1-1; 11 nucleotides agree with TRBD1. Germline V gene lookup returns CDR1 MNHNS and CDR2 SASEGT. The CDR3 loop spans 14 amino acids. V shed 6 bases and J 0 bases; nucleotides not matched to a gene: 0. For the CDR3, the DNA is TGTGCCAGCAGGGACAGGGGGCTGAACACTGAAGCTTTCTTT. Translated: CASRDRGLNTEAFF.

This clonotype was counted at least ten times. This chain uses TRBV7-8 with TRBJ1-4; D perhaps matches TRBD1 (6 bases). CDR1 and CDR2 (germline): SGHVS, FQNEAQ. This CDR3 has 21 amino acids. Trimming removed 3 bases from V and 0 bases from J, with 26 bases in between. CDR3 coding DNA: TGTGCCAGCAGCTTTGCCCACCGCCCAGGGAGGGGGGTTGCAACTAATGAAAAACTGTTTTTT. Amino acids: CASSFAHRPGRGVATNEKLFF.

This clonotype was detected only a few times. V usage is TRBV7-3 and J usage is TRBJ2-1, with TRBD1 as a possible D gene (6 bases). The CDR3 is 18 amino acids. V lost 0 bases, J lost 1 base, and 16 bases lay in between. Germline values: CDR1 SGHTA, CDR2 FQGTGA. CDR3 DNA: TGTGCCAGCAGCTTAACGTTTGGGGGCGCTTGGTCCTACAATGAGCAGTTCTTC. It encodes CASSLTFGGAWSYNEQFF. Supplemented by reference TRBV7-3 and TRBJ2-1, the full variable domain reads GAGVSQTPSNKVTEKGKYVELRCDPISGHTALYWYRQSLGQGPEFLIYFQGTGAADDSGLPNDRFFAVRPEGSVSTLKIQRTERGDSAVYLCASSLTFGGAWSYNEQFFGPGTRLTVL.

This clonotype was counted only a few times. The chain joins TRBV6-6 to TRBJ2-3, with D perhaps matching TRBD1 or TRBD2 (5 bases each). The V end lost 0 bases, the J end lost 2 bases, and 21 bases lay between the germline ends. This CDR3 is built from 19 residues. Germline CDR1 MNHNY, CDR2 SVGAGI (reference sequence). For the CDR3, the DNA is TGTGCCAGCAGTTACTCGAATCGGGCCTGGGACCGTAACACAGATACGCAGTATTTT. As protein: CASSYSNRAWDRNTDTQYF.

The V and J genes are TRBV6-1 and TRBJ2-3, with 8 bases fitting TRBD2. CDR1 and CDR2 from the germline V gene are MNHNS and SASEGT. Losses at the gene ends were 7 bases for V and 3 bases for J; bases not matched to a gene: 6. The CDR3 length is 14 residues. DNA for the CDR3: TGTGCCAGCATGGAGCGGGGGAAGACAGATACGCAGTATTTT. It codes for CASMERGKTDTQYF.

This clonotype occurred a few times. V usage is TRBV5-1 and J usage is TRBJ2-1, with 9 bases that match TRBD1. The CDR3 runs to 15 residues. Looked up from germline, CDR1 is SGHRS and CDR2 is YFSETQ. The ends lost 4 bases at V and 8 bases at J; junction bases unmatched: 10. The CDR3 reads CASSHPDRGIDEQFF. In DNA form, the CDR3 reads TGCGCCAGCAGCCACCCCGACAGGGGGATAGATGAGCAGTTCTTC.

This rearrangement joins TRBV4-1 to TRBJ2-1, with D perhaps matching TRBD1 or TRBD2 (6 bases each). The length of the CDR3 is 17 residues. The germline gives CDR1 MGHRA, CDR2 YSYEKL. The V end was cut by 1 base, the J end by 4 bases, with 17 bases between. Here the CDR3 DNA reads TGCGCCAGCAGCCAAGCTTCGGGGGCGGATCATTACAATGAGCAGTTCTTC. Translating it yields CASSQASGADHYNEQFF.

The rearrangement links TRBV2 to TRBJ1-2; D is unclear. Trimming removed 8 bases from V and 4 bases from J, with 14 bases in between. CDR3 length: 13 amino acids. Per germline, CDR1 SNHLY and CDR2 FYNNEI. The chain's CDR3 is CASPGALFYGYTF. As DNA, the CDR3 is TGTGCCAGCCCGGGAGCCCTGTTCTATGGCTACACCTTC.